The 12 T cell receptor beta chains below were found in one sample sequenced in a study of blood T cell repertoires in COVID-19. Using immunoSEQ multiplex PCR, the repertoire was profiled, and TCRdb retains in-frame clones only, with some absent. The sample lists about 250,000 clones, 70% to 90% occurring once. Sequenced material: peripheral blood. These receptors were taken from a human donor with COVID-19, enrolled during active disease. The donor label of this sample is uncertain.

This chain joins TRBV11-2 and TRBJ2-5, with 8 nucleotides matching TRBD2. CDR1 and CDR2 from the germline V gene are SGHAT and FQNNGV. This CDR3 spans 15 amino acids. The V segment lost 4 bases and the J segment 1 base; nucleotides outside the gene matches: 5. Here the CDR3 DNA reads TGTGCCAGCAGCTCTCCGGGAGGGCCCCAAGAGACCCAGTACTTC. It translates to CASSSPGGPQETQYF.

The CDR3 nucleotides are TGTGCCAGCAGCCCCGGGACTCTGGAGGAGACCCAGTACTTC. Its translation is CASSPGTLEETQYF. V usage is TRBV7-2 and J usage is TRBJ2-5, with a possible D match to TRBD2 (6 bases). Germline V gives CDR1 SGHTA, CDR2 FQGNSA. The V end was cut by 5 bases, the J end by 5 bases, with 15 bases between. The CDR3 is 14 amino acids. The variable domain in full, with the rest retrieved from reference TRBV7-2 and TRBJ2-5, is GAGVSQSPSNKVTEKGKDVELRCDPISGHTALYWYRQSLGQGLEFLIYFQGNSAPDKSGLPSDRFSAERTGGSVSTLTIQRTQQEDSAVYLCASSPGTLEETQYFGPGTRLLVL.

This sequence joins TRBV6-1 and TRBJ2-3, with 11 bases matching TRBD2. Germline V gives CDR1 MNHNS, CDR2 SASEGT. The junction had 2 bases not matched to a gene; V was cut back by 2 bases and J by 4 bases. The CDR3 covers 15 residues. This CDR3 is CASSEQLAGADTQYF. The CDR3 DNA follows: TGTGCCAGCAGTGAACAACTAGCGGGAGCAGATACGCAGTATTTT.

The gene calls are TRBV28 and TRBJ1-2; 8 nucleotides agree with TRBD1. V shed 6 bases, J shed 8 bases, and the junction held 14 bases outside the gene matches. Germline CDR1 MDHEN, CDR2 SYDVKM. The CDR3 is 15 residues long. The DNA for the CDR3 is TGTGCCAGCAGCCCAGTTACAGGGGGTTGGTACGGCTACACCTTC. Its translation: CASSPVTGGWYGYTF.

This clone was seen a single time. The chain is built from TRBV6-6 and TRBJ1-3; D ambiguous. Germline lookup yields CDR1 MNHNY and CDR2 SVGAGI (reference sequence). CDR3 length: 14 residues. Deletions cut 0 bases from V and 4 bases from J, with 7 bases between. CDR3 protein: CASSYSGPGNTIYF. CDR3 coding DNA: TGTGCCAGCAGTTACTCCGGTCCGGGAAACACCATATATTTT.

The chain recombines TRBV5-5 with TRBJ2-7; perhaps TRBD2 as D (6 bases). CDR1 and CDR2 from the germline V gene are SGHKS and YYEKEE (reference sequence). The V and J ends lost 1 base and 9 bases respectively, with 11 bases between them. This CDR3 has 12 residues. DNA of the CDR3: TGTGCCAGCAGCTTGCAAGAGGGAGGGCAGTACTTC. Its translation: CASSLQEGGQYF.

V and J are TRBV25-1 and TRBJ2-2; 9 positions match TRBD1. The CDR3 extends over 16 amino acids. Germline V gene lookup returns CDR1 MGHDK and CDR2 SYGVNS. V gave up 4 bases and J gave up 5 bases; unmatched junction bases: 8. The DNA for the CDR3 is TGTGCCAGCAGTGGGACCGGGACAGGGTGGACCGGGGAGCTGTTTTTT. Residues: CASSGTGTGWTGELFF.

The chain links TRBV6-6 to TRBJ1-4, with D tentatively TRBD1 (5 bases). This CDR3 comprises 15 residues. Germline V gives CDR1 MNHNY, CDR2 SVGAGI (reference sequence). The V end was cut by 0 bases, the J end by 10 bases, with 15 bases between. The CDR3 DNA reads TGTGCCAGCAGTTACTCATCGGGACCGGGGGGAAAACTGTTTTTT. This encodes CASSYSSGPGGKLFF.

V usage is TRBV9 and J usage is TRBJ1-1, with a tentative D call TRBD1 (5 bases). Germline V CDR1 and CDR2: SGDLS, YYNGEE. V gave up 0 bases and J gave up 4 bases, with 7 bases separating them. The CDR3 length is 13 residues. The CDR3 DNA is TGTGCCAGCAGCGTAGAGGGGATCACTGAAGCTTTCTTT. It yields the protein CASSVEGITEAFF. The full variable domain, in which reference TRBV9 and TRBJ1-1 provide the parts outside the CDR3, is DSGVTQTPKHLITATGQRVTLRCSPRSGDLSVYWYQQSLDQGLQFLIQYYNGEERAKGNILERFSAQQFPDLHSELNLSSLELGDSALYFCASSVEGITEAFFGQGTRLTVV.

The rearrangement joins TRBV7-2 to TRBJ1-4; D gene ambiguous. Trimming stripped 0 bases from V and 8 bases from J, with 13 bases between. Germline loops: CDR1 SGHTA, CDR2 FQGNSA. The CDR3 runs to 15 residues. CDR3 coding DNA: TGTGCCAGCAGCTTAGCAGGCGGGGATGGCGAAAAACTGTTTTTT. The encoded protein is CASSLAGGDGEKLFF. Based on the CDR3 plus reference TRBV7-2 and TRBJ1-4, the full variable domain is GAGVSQSPSNKVTEKGKDVELRCDPISGHTALYWYRQSLGQGLEFLIYFQGNSAPDKSGLPSDRFSAERTGGSVSTLTIQRTQQEDSAVYLCASSLAGGDGEKLFFGSGTQLSVL.

V is TRBV20-1 and J is TRBJ1-3; TRBD1 is a possible D gene (5 bases). The CDR3 extends over 13 amino acids. Germline V lookup: CDR1 DFQATT, CDR2 SNEGSKA (reference sequence). With 3 bases removed from V and 3 bases from J, the gap between germline ends came to 9 bases. The DNA for the CDR3 is TGCAGTGCTAGTTCAGGGTTTGGAAACACCATATATTTT. This translates into CSASSGFGNTIYF.

V gene TRBV19 combines with J gene TRBJ2-2; 7 bases line up with TRBD2. Germline assignment: CDR1 LNHDA and CDR2 SQIVND (reference sequence). The CDR3 is 16 amino acids. The ends lost 4 bases at V and 2 bases at J; junction bases unmatched: 7. The CDR3 DNA is TGTGCCAGTAGTAGAGGGCTAGCGGATAACACCGGGGAGCTGTTTTTT. It translates to CASSRGLADNTGELFF.